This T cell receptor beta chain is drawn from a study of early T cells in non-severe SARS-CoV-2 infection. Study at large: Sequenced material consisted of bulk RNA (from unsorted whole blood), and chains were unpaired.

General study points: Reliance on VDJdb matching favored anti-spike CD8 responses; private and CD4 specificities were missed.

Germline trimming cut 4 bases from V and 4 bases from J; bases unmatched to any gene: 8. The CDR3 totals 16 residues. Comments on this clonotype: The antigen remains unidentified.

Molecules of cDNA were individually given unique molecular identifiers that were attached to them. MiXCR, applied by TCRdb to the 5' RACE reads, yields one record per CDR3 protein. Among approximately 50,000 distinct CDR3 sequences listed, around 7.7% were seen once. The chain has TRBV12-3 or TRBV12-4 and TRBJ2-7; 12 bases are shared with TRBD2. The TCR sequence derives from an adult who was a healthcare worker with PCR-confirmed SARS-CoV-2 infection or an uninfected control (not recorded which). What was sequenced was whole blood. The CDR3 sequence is CASSSPLAGGLYEQYF. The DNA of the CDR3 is TGTGCCAGCAGTTCCCCTCTAGCGGGGGGGCTTTACGAGCAGTACTTC.